The clone carrying this T cell receptor (beta chain) was found a few times. The data were obtained in a study of T-cell reconstitution after alpha-beta-depleted transplantation in children. The CDR3 totals 14 residues. The V end was cut by 4 bases, the J end by 7 bases, with 11 bases between. The germline CDR1 and CDR2 sequences are SGHTA and FQGNSA. This sample's TCRbeta library carried unique molecular identifier barcodes. TCRdb reanalysed the PCR reads using MiXCR and keeps one entry per CDR3 protein. The data hold a few hundred thousand distinct CDR3 sequences, with 13% observed a single time. Material: PBMCs, obtained from the stem cell graft. The chain couples TRBV7-2 to TRBJ1-6; D unresolved. The TCR comes from a human donor who donated a stem cell graft to a child with Fanconi anemia. The CDR3 DNA sequence: TGTGCCAGCAGCTCCGGCGGCAAGAATTCACCCCTCCACTTT. This encodes CASSSGGKNSPLHF.